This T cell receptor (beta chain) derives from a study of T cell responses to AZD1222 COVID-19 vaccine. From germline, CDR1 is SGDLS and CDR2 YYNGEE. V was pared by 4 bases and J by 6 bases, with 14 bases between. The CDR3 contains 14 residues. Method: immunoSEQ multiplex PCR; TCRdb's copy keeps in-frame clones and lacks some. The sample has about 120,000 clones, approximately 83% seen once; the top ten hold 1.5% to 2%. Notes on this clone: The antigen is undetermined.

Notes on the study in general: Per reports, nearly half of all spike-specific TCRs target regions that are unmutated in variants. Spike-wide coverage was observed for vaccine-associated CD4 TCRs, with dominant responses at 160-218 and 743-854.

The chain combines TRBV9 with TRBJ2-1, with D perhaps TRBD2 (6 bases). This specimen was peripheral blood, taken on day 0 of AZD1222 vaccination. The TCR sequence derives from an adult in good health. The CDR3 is CASSPEGAGNEQFF. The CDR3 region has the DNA TGTGCCAGCAGCCCTGAAGGAGCGGGCAATGAGCAGTTCTTC. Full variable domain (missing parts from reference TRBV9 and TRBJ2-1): DSGVTQTPKHLITATGQRVTLRCSPRSGDLSVYWYQQSLDQGLQFLIQYYNGEERAKGNILERFSAQQFPDLHSELNLSSLELGDSALYFCASSPEGAGNEQFFGPGTRLTVL.